A single sample gave rise to the 16 T cell receptor beta chains below, sequenced in a study of T cell responses to AZD1222 COVID-19 vaccine. Using immunoSEQ multiplex PCR, the repertoire was profiled, and TCRdb retains in-frame clones only, with some absent. This table holds about 160,000 clones, about 95% found once. The specimen comprised peripheral blood, sampled on day 0 of AZD1222 vaccination. These receptors all come from an adult in good health.

This sequence joins TRBV4-3 and TRBJ1-6, with 8 bases identical to TRBD1. The V and J ends lost 4 bases and 7 bases, in that order; junction bases with no gene match: 12. CDR3 size: 17 residues. The germline CDR1 and CDR2 sequences are LGHNA and YSLEER. The CDR3: CASSPTGGGFRNSPLHF. The DNA of the CDR3 is TGCGCCAGCAGCCCCACAGGGGGTGGGTTTCGGAATTCACCCCTCCACTTT.

The V gene is TRBV7-9, the J gene TRBJ2-5; tentative D call: TRBD2 (6 bases). With 5 bases removed from V and 1 base from J, the gap between germline ends came to 11 bases. The CDR3 loop spans 14 amino acids. Per the germline V gene, CDR1 is SEHNR and CDR2 is FQNEAQ (reference sequence). CDR3 region: CASSPVGGQETQYF. The CDR3 nucleotides read TGTGCCAGCAGCCCCGTGGGGGGCCAAGAGACCCAGTACTTC. The whole variable domain, remainder taken from reference TRBV7-9 and TRBJ2-5, is DTGVSQNPRHKITKRGQNVTFRCDPISEHNRLYWYRQTLGQGPEFLTYFQNEAQLEKSRLLSDRFSAERPKGSFSTLEIQRTEQGDSAMYLCASSPVGGQETQYFGPGTRLLVL.

V gene TRBV19 combines with J gene TRBJ1-1, with D perhaps TRBD1 (5 bases). Trimming left V 7 bases short and J 1 base short, with 16 bases between. Germline-derived CDR1 and CDR2 are LNHDA and SQIVND (reference sequence). The CDR3 runs 15 residues. The CDR3 DNA reads as TGTGCCAGTAATAGGGCAGGAAGGGGGAACACTGAAGCTTTCTTT. It yields the protein CASNRAGRGNTEAFF.

The rearrangement uses TRBV7-9 and TRBJ1-4; TRBD1 matches at 9 bases. There are 15 residues in the CDR3. Trimming took 5 bases from V and 7 from J; bases not matched to a gene: 8. Germline assignment: CDR1 SEHNR and CDR2 FQNEAQ (reference sequence). CDR3 in DNA: TGTGCCAGCAGCCTCTACAGGGGGCGCACTGAAAAACTGTTTTTT. It is translated as CASSLYRGRTEKLFF.

The chain combines TRBV7-2 with TRBJ2-1; D is uncertain. Trimming took off 8 bases at V and 4 bases at J, with 18 bases between the two ends. The CDR3 has 15 amino acids. Germline V CDR1 and CDR2: SGHTA, FQGNSA. This chain's CDR3 is CASSRDPTPYNEQFF. CDR3 nucleotides: TGTGCCAGCTCAAGAGATCCAACCCCATACAATGAGCAGTTCTTC.

This chain connects TRBV5-8 to TRBJ2-3, with 10 positions matching TRBD2. V was clipped by 5 bases and J by 4 bases; unmatched bases: 10. The CDR3 sequence is 16 residues long. In germline, CDR1 is SGHTS, CDR2 YDEGEE. CDR3 region: CASRPGTSEGPDTQYF. DNA for the CDR3: TGTGCCAGCAGGCCGGGGACTAGCGAGGGCCCAGATACGCAGTATTTT.

This chain uses TRBV4-2 with TRBJ1-1; no clear D. CDR3 length equals 12 residues. CDR1 is LGHNA and CDR2 is YNFKEQ in the germline V gene. V shed 4 bases and J shed 4 bases, with 7 bases lying between them. The CDR3 here is CASSPTSTEAFF. For the CDR3, the DNA is TGTGCCAGCAGCCCGACGAGCACTGAAGCTTTCTTT.

This rearrangement joins TRBV5-1 to TRBJ1-4, with unresolved D. In germline, CDR1 is SGHRS, CDR2 YFSETQ. The V gene lost 1 base and the J gene lost 0 bases, with 7 bases spanning the gap. The length of the CDR3 is 15 residues. The CDR3 is CASSLRTATNEKLFF. CDR3 nucleotides: TGCGCCAGCAGCTTGAGAACAGCAACTAATGAAAAACTGTTTTTT.

V usage is TRBV10-3 and J usage is TRBJ1-1; 9 nucleotides agree with TRBD1. Germline V gene lookup returns CDR1 ENHRY and CDR2 SYGVKD. This CDR3 has 13 amino acids. J lost 1 base, V lost 7 bases, and 1 base had no gene match. In DNA, the CDR3 is TGTGCCATCATGGGACAGGGGAACACTGAAGCTTTCTTT. Translating gives CAIMGQGNTEAFF.

This clone was recorded once. The chain uses TRBV28 and TRBJ2-6, with TRBD1 identical over 9 bases. Trimming at V came to 10 bases and at J to 3 bases, leaving 13 bases not matched to a gene. This CDR3 contains 17 residues. The germline CDR1 and CDR2 sequences are MDHEN and SYDVKM. The CDR3 protein is CATIPPQGALGANVLTF. The CDR3 nucleotides read TGTGCCACCATACCACCACAGGGGGCGCTTGGGGCCAACGTCCTGACTTTC.

The V and J genes are TRBV7-9 and TRBJ2-5; D is perhaps TRBD1 or TRBD2 (5 bases each). Germline V gives CDR1 SEHNR, CDR2 FQNEAQ (reference sequence). The CDR3 length is 15 residues. V gave up 0 bases and J gave up 3 bases, with 11 bases separating them. CDR3 amino acids: CASSLAQGPKETQYF. Here the CDR3 DNA reads TGTGCCAGCAGCTTAGCGCAGGGACCGAAAGAGACCCAGTACTTC.

J is TRBJ2-5 and V is TRBV6-5, with 9 bases that match TRBD2. This CDR3 region has 16 residues. Germline V CDR1 and CDR2: MNHEY, SVGAGI. J lost 4 bases, V lost 2 bases, and 8 bases had no gene match. CDR3 amino acids: CASSYMGRGGRETQYF. CDR3 nucleotide sequence: TGTGCCAGCAGTTACATGGGGCGGGGGGGCCGAGAGACCCAGTACTTC.

This chain links TRBV5-1 with TRBJ1-2; 8 nucleotides agree with TRBD1. Germline assignment: CDR1 SGHRS and CDR2 YFSETQ. Trimming cost V 4 bases and J 4 bases; bases outside gene matches: 6. This CDR3 has 14 residues. The CDR3 DNA is TGCGCCAGCAGCCACGGACAGGGAACCTATGGCTACACCTTC. The encoded protein is CASSHGQGTYGYTF. Variable domain in full (rest from reference TRBV5-1 and TRBJ1-2): KAGVTQTPRYLIKTRGQQVTLSCSPISGHRSVSWYQQTPGQGLQFLFEYFSETQRNKGNFPGRFSGRQFSNSRSEMNVSTLELGDSALYLCASSHGQGTYGYTFGSGTRLTVV.

The CDR3 DNA reads TGTGCCAGCAGGGACAGGGGGGGGCAGACTGAAGCTTTCTTT. This translates into CASRDRGGQTEAFF. The rearrangement joins TRBV3-1 (or the pseudogene TRBV3-2) to TRBJ1-1; TRBD1 matches 10 bases. The CDR3 is 14 amino acids. J lost 5 bases, V lost 6 bases, and 6 bases had no gene match. Germline-derived CDR1 and CDR2 are LGHDT and YNNKEL (reference sequence).

The chain has TRBV9 and TRBJ2-2; 9 positions match TRBD1. There are 14 residues in the CDR3. Germline loops: CDR1 SGDLS, CDR2 YYNGEE. The ends lost 3 bases at V and 7 bases at J; junction bases unmatched: 4. CDR3 nucleotides: TGTGCCAGCAGCGAGACAGGGGGAATCGGGGAGCTGTTTTTT. This gives the protein CASSETGGIGELFF.

The rearrangement links TRBV15 to TRBJ2-1; TRBD2 might be the D (5 bases). Germline lookup yields CDR1 LNHNV and CDR2 YYDKDF (reference sequence). The CDR3 contains 17 residues. V shed 0 bases and J shed 1 base, with 13 bases lying between them. CDR3 in amino acids: CATSRDPSGPSYNEQFF. CDR3 nucleotides: TGTGCCACCAGCAGAGATCCCAGCGGTCCTTCCTACAATGAGCAGTTCTTC.